Listed here is a single T cell receptor (beta chain). Its specificity is not known. Because the CDR3 is missing its conserved closing phenylalanine or tryptophan, this is likely a read error. TCRbeta libraries were built with three rounds of nested PCR, modified from ARM-PCR. One entry per CDR3 protein, called by TCRdb with MiXCR from the multiplex PCR reads. The table has 94,000 or so distinct CDR3 sequences, about 77% seen once. This sample's RNA came from whole unsorted tissue. Distant lung tissue was collected more than 3 cm away from the tumor edge. Between August and November 2014, newly diagnosed, chemotherapy-naive lung cancer patients underwent thoracic surgery in China. This sample was included in a study of tumor and adjacent non-tumor tissue in lung cancer. About the research overall: Stage I to III disease affected ten to eleven men and 4 or 5 women aged about 31 to 76. Whole-study findings and limits: Higher tumor TCR diversity was associated with shorter survival.

Trimming cost V 3 bases and J 2 bases, with 11 bases left between them. Looked up from germline, CDR1 is DFQATT and CDR2 is SNEGSKA (reference sequence). The CDR3 covers 13 residues. Source material: distant non-tumor lung tissue. The receptor's source is a woman aged 45-65 years with non-small cell lung cancer. V and J are TRBV20-1 and TRBJ2-7; perhaps TRBD2 as D (5 bases). The chain's CDR3 is CSARERDPYEQYL. The CDR3, as DNA: TGCAGTGCTAGGGAACGGGATCCCTACGAGCAGTACCTC.